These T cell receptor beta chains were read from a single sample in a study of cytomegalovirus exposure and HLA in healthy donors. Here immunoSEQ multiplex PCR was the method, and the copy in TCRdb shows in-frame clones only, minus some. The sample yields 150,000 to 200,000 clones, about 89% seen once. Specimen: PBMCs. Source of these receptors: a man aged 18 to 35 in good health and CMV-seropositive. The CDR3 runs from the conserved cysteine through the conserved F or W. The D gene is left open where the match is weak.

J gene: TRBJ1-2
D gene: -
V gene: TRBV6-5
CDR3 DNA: TGTGCCAGCAGTTACTCGACAGGTAAGGATGGCTACACCTTC
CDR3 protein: CASSYSTGKDGYTF

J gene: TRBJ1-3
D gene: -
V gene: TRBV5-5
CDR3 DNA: TGTGCCAGCAGCTTGGGACAGCTCTCTGGAAACACCATATATTTT
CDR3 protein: CASSLGQLSGNTIYF

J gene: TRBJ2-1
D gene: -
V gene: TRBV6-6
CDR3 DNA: TGTGCCAGCAGTAACGGACTTATGAATGAGCAGTTCTTC
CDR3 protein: CASSNGLMNEQFF

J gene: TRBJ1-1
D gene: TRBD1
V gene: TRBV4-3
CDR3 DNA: TGCGCCAGCAGCCCCGGAGGTTCTCAATACAGGGGGCCGACTGAAGCTTTCTTT
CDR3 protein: CASSPGGSQYRGPTEAFF

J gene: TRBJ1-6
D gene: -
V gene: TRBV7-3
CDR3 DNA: TGTGCCAGCAGCTCGGGGGGTCCGTCACCCCTCCACTTT
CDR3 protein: CASSSGGPSPLHF

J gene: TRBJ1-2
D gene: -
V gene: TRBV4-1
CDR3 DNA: TGCGCCAGCAGCCAAGGAGGTGGGGGGGCAGATGGCTACACCTTC
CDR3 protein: CASSQGGGGADGYTF

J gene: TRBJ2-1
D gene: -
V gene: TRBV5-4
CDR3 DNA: TGTGCCAGCAGCTCGGACTCTCACAATGAGCAGTTCTTC
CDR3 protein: CASSSDSHNEQFF

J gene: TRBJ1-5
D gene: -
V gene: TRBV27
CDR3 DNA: TGTGCCAGCAGTTCCATGACAGGAAACAATCAGCCCCAGCATTTT
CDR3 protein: CASSSMTGNNQPQHF

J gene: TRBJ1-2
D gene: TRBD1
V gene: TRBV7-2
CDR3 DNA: TGTGCCAGCAGTGGGGGCAGGGGGTATGGCTACACCTTC
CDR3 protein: CASSGGRGYGYTF

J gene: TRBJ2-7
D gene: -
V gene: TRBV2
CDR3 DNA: TGTGCCAGCAGGGGGGGTGGGCAGCCCTACGAGCAGTACTTC
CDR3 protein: CASRGGGQPYEQYF

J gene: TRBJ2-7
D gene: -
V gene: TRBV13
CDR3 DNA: TGTGCCAGCAGCTTAGGACAGAGCTACGAGCAGTACTTC
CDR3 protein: CASSLGQSYEQYF

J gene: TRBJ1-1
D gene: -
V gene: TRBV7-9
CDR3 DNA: TGTGCCAGCAGCCCCCGGAACACTGAAGCTTTCTTT
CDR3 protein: CASSPRNTEAFF

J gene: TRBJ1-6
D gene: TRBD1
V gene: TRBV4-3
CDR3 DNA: TGCGCCAGCAGTCGCGACTATGGACAGGGAAATTCACCCCTCCACTTT
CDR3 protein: CASSRDYGQGNSPLHF

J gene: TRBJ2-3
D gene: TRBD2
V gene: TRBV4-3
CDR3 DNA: TGCGCCAGCAGCCAAGTCGGGGGGGTGGATACGCAGTATTTT
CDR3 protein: CASSQVGGVDTQYF

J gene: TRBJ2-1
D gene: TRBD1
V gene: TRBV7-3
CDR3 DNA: TGTGCCAGCAGCTTCACAGGGGGGAACGGGGATGAGCAGTTCTTC
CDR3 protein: CASSFTGGNGDEQFF

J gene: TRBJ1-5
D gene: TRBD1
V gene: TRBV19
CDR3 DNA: TGTGCCAGCTCGGACAGGGATAGCAATCAGCCCCAGCATTTT
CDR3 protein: CASSDRDSNQPQHF

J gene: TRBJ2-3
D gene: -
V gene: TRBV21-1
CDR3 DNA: TGTGCCAGCAGCTCTCATAGCGGGGGGGCCCCAGATACGCAGTATTTT
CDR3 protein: CASSSHSGGAPDTQYF